This entry lists 15 T cell receptor beta chains sequenced from one sample in a study of shared clonotypes between healthy human individuals. TCRdb's copy holds only in-frame clones and misses some; the assay was immunoSEQ multiplex PCR. Among 500,000 to 550,000 clones listed, approximately 95% were seen once. The sequencing sample was made of naive CD4+ T cells sorted from blood. Subset in this sample: CD45RA+ positively selected. These receptors originate from a woman in her 30s in good health.

The table lists this clone with a few counts. Other DNA sequences from this sample encode an identical CDR3 as well. The chain recombines TRBV5-1 with TRBJ1-1; no clear D gene. Germline V gene sequence: CDR1 SGHRS, CDR2 YFSETQ. V dropped 4 bases and J dropped 1 base, with 8 bases sitting between them. The CDR3 runs 13 residues. The CDR3 DNA reads as TGCGCCAGCAGCCCGACGGGGAACACTGAAGCTTTCTTT. It specifies CASSPTGNTEAFF.

The chain employs TRBV19 and TRBJ1-1, with D possibly TRBD1 on 5 matching bases. This CDR3 comprises 14 residues. Per the germline V gene, CDR1 is LNHDA and CDR2 is SQIVND (reference sequence). V dropped 2 bases and J dropped 1 base, with 8 bases sitting between them. The CDR3 sequence: CASSISGENTEAFF. CDR3 in DNA: TGTGCCAGTAGTATATCGGGGGAGAACACTGAAGCTTTCTTT.

The V gene is TRBV5-4, the J gene TRBJ1-2; D remains ambiguous. Germline V lookup: CDR1 SGHNT, CDR2 YYREEE (reference sequence). V gave up 3 bases and J gave up 4 bases, with 13 bases separating them. This CDR3 is 14 amino acids long. The CDR3 is CASSSDSAPYGYTF. The DNA of the CDR3 is TGTGCCAGCAGCTCGGACTCGGCCCCCTATGGCTACACCTTC.

This chain links TRBV7-2 with TRBJ2-2; weak D call: TRBD1 (5 bases). The V end was cut by 1 base, the J end by 1 base, with 7 bases between. The CDR3 covers 15 residues. Germline assignment: CDR1 SGHTA and CDR2 FQGNSA. CDR3 region: CASSLGQGNTGELFF. The CDR3 nucleotides read TGTGCCAGCAGCTTAGGTCAGGGGAACACCGGGGAGCTGTTTTTT. Combining the CDR3 with reference TRBV7-2 and TRBJ2-2 gives the whole variable domain GAGVSQSPSNKVTEKGKDVELRCDPISGHTALYWYRQSLGQGLEFLIYFQGNSAPDKSGLPSDRFSAERTGGSVSTLTIQRTQQEDSAVYLCASSLGQGNTGELFFGEGSRLTVL.

This chain links TRBV5-4 with TRBJ2-3, with D perhaps TRBD1 (5 bases). The CDR3 covers 15 residues. Looked up from germline, CDR1 is SGHNT and CDR2 is YYREEE (reference sequence). The V end was cut by 0 bases, the J end by 4 bases, with 12 bases between. In DNA form, the CDR3 reads TGTGCCAGCAGCTTGGAAGGGGTTCGGGCAGATACGCAGTATTTT. The encoded protein is CASSLEGVRADTQYF.

The rearrangement uses TRBV28 and TRBJ1-2; 9 bases match TRBD1. Germline CDR1 MDHEN, CDR2 SYDVKM. The CDR3 covers 13 residues. V lost 8 bases and J lost 8; bases outside the gene matches: 9. This CDR3 is CASLLTTGGGYTF. The CDR3 DNA reads as TGTGCCAGCCTCCTCACCACAGGGGGCGGCTACACCTTC.

This clone was counted a single time. The J gene is TRBJ2-5, the V gene TRBV28; tentative D call: TRBD1 (5 bases). V was trimmed by 5 bases and J by 0 bases, leaving 10 bases between them. The CDR3 length is 14 residues. Germline CDR1 and CDR2: MDHEN and SYDVKM. CDR3 nucleotides: TGTGCCAGCAGTCCACAGGAACACCAAGAGACCCAGTACTTC. Its translation is CASSPQEHQETQYF.

Here the CDR3 reads CASSAQGLYEQYF. The CDR3 coding sequence is TGTGCCAGCAGTGCCCAGGGTCTCTACGAGCAGTACTTC. The rearrangement uses TRBV2 and TRBJ2-7; D possibly corresponds to TRBD1 (5 bases). V lost 4 bases to trimming and J lost 3 bases, with 10 bases between them. CDR1 and CDR2 from the germline V gene are SNHLY and FYNNEI. The CDR3 is 13 residues long.

The chain couples TRBV12-2 to TRBJ2-4; the DNA was not used to check the table's D call, TRBD2. TRBV12-2 is termed a pseudogene. The CDR3 is 22 amino acids. This CDR3 is CASRLGGGPVRSKNPVKNIQYF. The CDR3 DNA is TGTGCAAGTCGCTTAGGCGGGGGTCCAGTTCGCAGTAAAAATCCGGTCAAAAACATTCAGTACTTC.

This clone was recorded only once. The V and J genes are TRBV27 and TRBJ2-1; D is ambiguous. V was shortened by 8 bases and J by 2 bases, with 16 bases between the two germline ends. Germline CDR1 reads MNHEY; CDR2 reads SMNVEV (reference sequence). CDR3 length: 15 residues. The CDR3 reads CASGTSRIAYNEQFF. The CDR3 region has the DNA TGTGCCAGCGGCACGTCTAGGATCGCCTACAATGAGCAGTTCTTC.

The chain joins TRBV5-1 to TRBJ2-2; 7 bases match TRBD2. Looked up from germline, CDR1 is SGHRS and CDR2 is YFSETQ. The CDR3 extends over 16 amino acids. Germline trimming cut 2 bases from V and 4 bases from J; bases unmatched to any gene: 8. The CDR3 bases are TGCGCCAGCAGCTTACTACCGGGACTAACCACCGGGGAGCTGTTTTTT. Translation gives CASSLLPGLTTGELFF.

The chain carries TRBV10-2 and TRBJ1-2; D gene ambiguous. Germline loops: CDR1 WSHSY, CDR2 SAAADI. This CDR3 has 16 residues. V was pared by 4 bases and J by 4 bases, with 19 bases between. The CDR3 sequence is CASSGPLWTDVYGYTF. The CDR3, as DNA: TGCGCCAGCAGTGGTCCTCTCTGGACGGACGTCTATGGCTACACCTTC.

The rearrangement joins TRBV10-1 to TRBJ2-2, with TRBD2 as a possible D gene (6 bases). The V gene's germline CDR1 is WNHNN and CDR2 SYGVQD (reference sequence). The V gene lost 6 bases and the J gene lost 8 bases, with 13 bases spanning the gap. The CDR3 is 13 amino acids. In DNA, the CDR3 is TGCGCCAGCAGGCAGACTAGATCGGGGGAGCTGTTTTTT. The encoded protein is CASRQTRSGELFF.

This chain joins TRBV2 and TRBJ2-5; D may correspond to TRBD1 or TRBD2 (5 bases each). The CDR3 loop spans 15 amino acids. Germline values: CDR1 SNHLY, CDR2 FYNNEI. Trimming shortened V by 4 bases and J by 4 bases, and 16 bases separated the two germline ends. The CDR3, as DNA: TGTGCCAGCAGTGTTATTCCGGGACCTTCAGAGACCCAGTACTTC. It is translated as CASSVIPGPSETQYF.

This chain links TRBV11-3 with TRBJ2-5, with D possibly matching TRBD2 (6 bases). CDR3 length: 14 amino acids. The V and J ends lost 4 bases and 3 bases respectively, with 12 bases between them. The germline V gene encodes CDR1 SGHNT and CDR2 YENEEA. The CDR3 DNA is TGTGCCAGCAGCTACGGAGGGGATGAAGAGACCCAGTACTTC. This gives the protein CASSYGGDEETQYF.